This TCR beta chain was identified in a study of Ad26.COV2.S vaccination and SARS-CoV-2 variants. About the study: Intramuscular Ad26.COV2.S doses were given once or twice, 56 days apart.

Germline V gene data show CDR1 as LNHDA and CDR2 as SQIVND (reference sequence). V shed 5 bases, J shed 5 bases, and the junction held 8 bases outside the gene matches. This CDR3 comprises 14 residues. Treatment reported: 15 to 20 received Ad26.COV2.S at low or high dose, single or two shots; about 5 received placebo; per-sample allocation not given. Sampling was done on day 63 after the first vaccine or placebo injection. Vaccine was an Ad26 vector expressing Wuhan-strain SARS-CoV-2 spike. Whole-study results and caveats: Vaccine recipients had higher spike-specific TCR breadth than placebo recipients. Placebo and vaccine recipients had non-spike TCR breadth that was similar.

Regarding this clone: Its antigen remains unidentified.

Sequencing was performed with immunoSEQ multiplex PCR; in TCRdb, only in-frame clones are kept and a portion is missing. In the table there are 450,000 to 550,000 clones, roughly nine tenths of which are singletons. Source: peripheral blood, taken in a trial of Ad26.COV2.S vaccine versus placebo. The rearrangement joins TRBV19 to TRBJ1-1; TRBD1 matches at 7 bases. The TCR comes from a person aged 18-60 years who received the Ad26.COV2.S COVID-19 vaccine or a placebo. CDR3 sequence reads: CASSEYRGGTEAFF. In DNA, the CDR3 is TGTGCCAGTAGTGAATACAGGGGAGGGACTGAAGCTTTCTTT.